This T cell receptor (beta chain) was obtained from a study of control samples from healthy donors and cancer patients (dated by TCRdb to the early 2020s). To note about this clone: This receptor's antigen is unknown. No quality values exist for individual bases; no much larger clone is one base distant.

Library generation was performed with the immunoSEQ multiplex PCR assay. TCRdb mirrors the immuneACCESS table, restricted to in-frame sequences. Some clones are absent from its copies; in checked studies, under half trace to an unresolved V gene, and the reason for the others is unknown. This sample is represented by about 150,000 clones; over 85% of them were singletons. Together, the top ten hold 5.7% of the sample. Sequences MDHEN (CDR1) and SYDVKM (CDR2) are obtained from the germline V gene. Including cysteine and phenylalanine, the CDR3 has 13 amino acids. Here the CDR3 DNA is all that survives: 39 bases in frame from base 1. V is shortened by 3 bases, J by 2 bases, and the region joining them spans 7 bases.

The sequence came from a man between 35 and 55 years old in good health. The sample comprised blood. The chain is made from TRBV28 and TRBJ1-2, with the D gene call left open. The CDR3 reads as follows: CASSFGRNYGYTF. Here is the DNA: TGTGCCAGCAGTTTCGGACGGAACTATGGCTACACCTTC.